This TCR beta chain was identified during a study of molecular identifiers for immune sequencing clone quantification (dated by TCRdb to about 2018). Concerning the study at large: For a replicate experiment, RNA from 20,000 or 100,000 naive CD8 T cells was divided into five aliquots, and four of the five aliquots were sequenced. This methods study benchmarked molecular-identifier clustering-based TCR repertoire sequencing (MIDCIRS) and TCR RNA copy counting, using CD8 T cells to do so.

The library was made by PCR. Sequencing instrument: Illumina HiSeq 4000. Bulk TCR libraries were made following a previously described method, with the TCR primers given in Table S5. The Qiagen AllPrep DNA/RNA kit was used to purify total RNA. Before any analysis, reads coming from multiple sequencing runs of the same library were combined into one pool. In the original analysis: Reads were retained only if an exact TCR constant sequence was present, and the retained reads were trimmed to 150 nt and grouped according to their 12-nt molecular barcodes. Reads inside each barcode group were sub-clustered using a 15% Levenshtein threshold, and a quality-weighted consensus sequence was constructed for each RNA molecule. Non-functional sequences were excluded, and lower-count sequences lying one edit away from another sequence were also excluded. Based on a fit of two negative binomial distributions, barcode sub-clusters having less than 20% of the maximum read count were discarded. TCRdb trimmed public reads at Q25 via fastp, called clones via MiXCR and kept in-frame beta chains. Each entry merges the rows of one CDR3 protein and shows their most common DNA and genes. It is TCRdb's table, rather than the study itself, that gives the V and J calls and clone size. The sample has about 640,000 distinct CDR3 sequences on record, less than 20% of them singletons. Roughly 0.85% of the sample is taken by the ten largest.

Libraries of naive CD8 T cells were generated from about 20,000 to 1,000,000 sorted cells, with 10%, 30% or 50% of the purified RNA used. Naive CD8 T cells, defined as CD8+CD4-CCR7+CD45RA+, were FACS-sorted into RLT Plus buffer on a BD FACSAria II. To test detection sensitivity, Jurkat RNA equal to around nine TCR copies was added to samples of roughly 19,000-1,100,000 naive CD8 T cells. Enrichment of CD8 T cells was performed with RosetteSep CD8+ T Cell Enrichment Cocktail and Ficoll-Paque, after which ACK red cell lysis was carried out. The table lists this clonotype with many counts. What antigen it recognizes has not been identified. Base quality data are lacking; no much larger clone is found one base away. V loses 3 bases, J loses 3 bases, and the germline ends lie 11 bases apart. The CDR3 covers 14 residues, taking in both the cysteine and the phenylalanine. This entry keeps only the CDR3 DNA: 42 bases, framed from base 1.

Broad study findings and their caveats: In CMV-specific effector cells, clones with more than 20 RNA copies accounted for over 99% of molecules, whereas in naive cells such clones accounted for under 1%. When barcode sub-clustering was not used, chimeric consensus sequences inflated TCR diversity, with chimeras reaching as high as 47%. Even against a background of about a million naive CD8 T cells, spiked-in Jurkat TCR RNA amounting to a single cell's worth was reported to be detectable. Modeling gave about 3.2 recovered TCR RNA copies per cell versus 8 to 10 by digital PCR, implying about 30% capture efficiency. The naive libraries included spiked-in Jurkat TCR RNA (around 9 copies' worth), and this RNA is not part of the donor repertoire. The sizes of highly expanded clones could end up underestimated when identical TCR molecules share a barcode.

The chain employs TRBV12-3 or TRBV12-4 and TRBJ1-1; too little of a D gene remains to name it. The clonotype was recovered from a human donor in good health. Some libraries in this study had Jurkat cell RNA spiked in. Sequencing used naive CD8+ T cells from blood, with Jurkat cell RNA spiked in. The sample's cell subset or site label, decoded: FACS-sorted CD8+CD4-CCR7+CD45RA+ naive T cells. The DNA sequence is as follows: TGTGCCAGCAGTTTTGCGGGGAGGGACACTGAAGCTTTCTTT. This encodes CASSFAGRDTEAFF.